Listed below are T cell receptor beta chains from one sample, sequenced in a study of blood T cells in healthy people across ages. TCRdb processed the 5' RACE reads anew with MiXCR; each CDR3 protein has one entry. The sample has around 1,100,000 distinct CDR3 sequences, around two fifths seen once. Sequencing was done on a sample of blood. The source is a man younger than 35 in good health. CDR3s include the opening cysteine and the closing phenylalanine or tryptophan. The order of the fields is D gene, V gene, clone size, J gene, CDR3 protein, CDR3 DNA. A D gene is named only where the DNA matches it firmly. Only some rows state a clone size, as once, few, many or a class for expanded clones.

D: NA; V: TRBV20-1; size: NA; J: TRBJ2-3; CDR3: CSARVLLADTQYF; DNA: TGCAGTGCTAGAGTACTACTAGCAGATACGCAGTATTTT
D: TRBD2; V: TRBV7-9; size: NA; J: TRBJ2-1; CDR3: CASSLSFGGGSYNEQFF; DNA: TGTGCCAGCAGCTTATCCTTCGGGGGAGGGTCCTACAATGAGCAGTTCTTC
D: NA; V: TRBV5-1; size: NA; J: TRBJ1-1; CDR3: CASSLDTAEAFF; DNA: TGCGCCAGCAGCTTGGACACCGCCGAAGCTTTCTTT
D: TRBD2; V: TRBV7-2; size: NA; J: TRBJ2-1; CDR3: CASSLGWRGAYNEQFF; DNA: TGTGCCAGCAGCTTAGGATGGCGGGGGGCCTACAATGAGCAGTTCTTC
D: NA; V: TRBV7-2; size: NA; J: TRBJ1-2; CDR3: CAYNIIPSCTF; DNA: TGTGCCTACAACATAATCCCCAGCTGCACCTTC
D: NA; V: TRBV11-2; size: once; J: TRBJ2-7; CDR3: CASSSLGGLHSYEQYF; DNA: TGTGCCAGCAGCTCCCTCGGGGGGCTACACTCCTACGAGCAGTACTTC
D: NA; V: TRBV3-1; size: few; J: TRBJ2-3; CDR3: CASGQGAGGGTDTQYF; DNA: TGTGCCAGCGGCCAAGGAGCCGGGGGCGGCACAGATACGCAGTATTTT
D: NA; V: TRBV6-2/TRBV6-3; size: NA; J: TRBJ1-1; CDR3: CASSTETSQGATEAFF; DNA: TGTGCCAGCAGTACAGAAACATCCCAGGGTGCCACTGAAGCTTTCTTT
D: NA; V: TRBV4-3; size: NA; J: TRBJ1-2; CDR3: CASSHRSSGQLNYVYTF; DNA: TGCGCCAGCAGCCACCGGTCATCAGGACAACTGAACTATGTCTACACCTTC
D: NA; V: TRBV20-1; size: NA; J: TRBJ2-1; CDR3: CSASMSYNEQFF; DNA: TGCAGTGCTAGTATGAGCTACAATGAGCAGTTCTTC
D: NA; V: TRBV20-1; size: NA; J: TRBJ1-4; CDR3: CSAKGPGSLLSEKLFF; DNA: TGCAGTGCCAAAGGGCCAGGGTCTTTACTAAGCGAAAAACTGTTTTTT
D: TRBD2; V: TRBV6-2/TRBV6-3; size: NA; J: TRBJ2-5; CDR3: CASSYPMLRSGVQETQYF; DNA: TGTGCCAGCAGTTACCCCATGCTGCGTAGCGGGGTTCAAGAGACCCAGTACTTC
D: NA; V: TRBV10-3; size: NA; J: TRBJ2-5; CDR3: CAISLRDAGEQYF; DNA: TGTGCCATCAGTCTCCGGGACGCCGGGGAGCAGTACTTC
D: NA; V: TRBV6-6; size: NA; J: TRBJ1-6; CDR3: CASFTPHPPLHF; DNA: TGTGCCAGCTTTACGCCCCATCCACCCCTCCACTTT
D: TRBD1; V: TRBV12-3/TRBV12-4; size: few; J: TRBJ2-2; CDR3: CASSPDRGGSGELFF; DNA: TGTGCCAGCAGTCCGGACAGGGGAGGTTCCGGGGAGCTGTTTTTT
D: NA; V: TRBV18; size: NA; J: TRBJ2-7; CDR3: CASSPRAGQFYEQYF; DNA: TGTGCCAGCTCACCACGGGCGGGCCAATTCTACGAGCAGTACTTC
D: TRBD2; V: TRBV20-1; size: NA; J: TRBJ2-5; CDR3: CSASAQTSGGLETQYF; DNA: TGCAGTGCTAGTGCTCAGACTAGCGGGGGGCTCGAGACCCAGTACTTC
D: TRBD1; V: TRBV30; size: NA; J: TRBJ2-7; CDR3: CAWSTGGSYEQYF; DNA: TGTGCCTGGAGTACAGGGGGCTCCTACGAGCAGTACTTC
D: NA; V: TRBV12-3/TRBV12-4; size: few; J: TRBJ1-1; CDR3: CASRQSWGGHTEAFF; DNA: TGTGCCAGCAGACAAAGCTGGGGAGGGCACACTGAAGCTTTCTTT
D: NA; V: TRBV19; size: NA; J: TRBJ1-2; CDR3: CASSFGRLKSYTF; DNA: TGTGCCAGTTCCTTTGGACGGCTGAAGAGCTACACCTTC
D: NA; V: TRBV29-1; size: NA; J: TRBJ2-7; CDR3: CSARARTASYEQYF; DNA: TGCAGCGCCCGGGCCCGGACAGCCTCCTACGAGCAGTACTTC
D: NA; V: TRBV28; size: NA; J: TRBJ2-2; CDR3: CASRTGDLLNTGELFF; DNA: TGTGCCAGCAGGACAGGAGATCTATTGAACACCGGGGAGCTGTTTTTT
D: NA; V: TRBV27; size: few; J: TRBJ1-4; CDR3: CASRGLSNEKLFF; DNA: TGTGCCAGCAGGGGTTTATCTAATGAAAAACTGTTTTTT
D: NA; V: TRBV5-1; size: NA; J: TRBJ2-1; CDR3: CASSLASVTAYNEQFF; DNA: TGCGCCAGCAGCTTGGCCAGTGTTACAGCCTACAATGAGCAGTTCTTC
D: NA; V: TRBV11-2; size: NA; J: TRBJ1-5; CDR3: CASSSTEVSNQPQHF; DNA: TGTGCCAGCAGCTCGACCGAGGTGAGCAATCAGCCCCAGCATTTT
D: NA; V: TRBV4-1; size: NA; J: TRBJ2-1; CDR3: CASSQGDGDYNEQFF; DNA: TGCGCCAGCAGCCAAGGCGACGGAGACTACAATGAGCAGTTCTTC
D: TRBD2; V: TRBV2; size: NA; J: TRBJ2-1; CDR3: CASSNYGTSLEFF; DNA: TGTGCCAGCAGTAACTATGGGACTAGCTTAGAGTTCTTC
D: TRBD2; V: TRBV27; size: NA; J: TRBJ2-7; CDR3: CASSLLAGVSYEQYF; DNA: TGTGCCAGCAGTCTCCTAGCGGGGGTGTCCTACGAGCAGTACTTC
D: NA; V: TRBV30; size: NA; J: TRBJ1-4; CDR3: CAWKVVNEKLFF; DNA: TGTGCCTGGAAGGTAGTTAATGAAAAACTGTTTTTT
D: NA; V: TRBV7-2; size: few; J: TRBJ1-1; CDR3: CASSLGPIGMNTEAFF; DNA: TGTGCCAGCAGCTTAGGACCTATTGGCATGAACACTGAAGCTTTCTTT
D: NA; V: TRBV27; size: NA; J: TRBJ1-2; CDR3: CASSREGSSNYGYTF; DNA: TGTGCCAGCAGCCGGGAGGGCTCCTCTAACTATGGCTACACCTTC
D: NA; V: TRBV10-3; size: few; J: TRBJ2-2; CDR3: CAISESGGPNTGELFF; DNA: TGTGCCATCAGTGAGTCGGGGGGGCCGAACACCGGGGAGCTGTTTTTT
D: NA; V: TRBV12-3/TRBV12-4; size: NA; J: TRBJ2-3; CDR3: CASSLRDLRTDTQYF; DNA: TGTGCCAGCAGTCTCCGGGACCTTCGCACAGATACGCAGTATTTT
D: NA; V: TRBV10-3; size: NA; J: TRBJ1-1; CDR3: CAISESGMNTEAFF; DNA: TGTGCCATCAGTGAGTCAGGTATGAACACTGAAGCTTTCTTT
D: TRBD1; V: TRBV7-2; size: few; J: TRBJ1-5; CDR3: CASSPQTGMTQPQHF; DNA: TGTGCCAGCAGCCCCCAGACAGGGATGACCCAGCCCCAGCATTTT
D: NA; V: TRBV27; size: few; J: TRBJ1-1; CDR3: CASRVEGGMNTEAFF; DNA: TGTGCCAGCAGGGTGGAGGGAGGGATGAACACTGAAGCTTTCTTT
D: NA; V: TRBV4-3; size: few; J: TRBJ1-1; CDR3: CASSQVAGDNTEAFF; DNA: TGCGCCAGCAGCCAAGTGGCAGGCGATAACACTGAAGCTTTCTTT
D: NA; V: TRBV20-1; size: few; J: TRBJ1-5; CDR3: CSASLTEGQPQHF; DNA: TGCAGTGCTAGTCTCACTGAGGGTCAGCCCCAGCATTTT
D: TRBD1; V: TRBV10-1; size: NA; J: TRBJ2-7; CDR3: CASRDRDRDYEQYF; DNA: TGCGCCAGCAGAGACCGGGACAGAGACTACGAGCAGTACTTC
D: NA; V: TRBV5-1; size: NA; J: TRBJ1-4; CDR3: CASSLRGADRNEKLFF; DNA: TGCGCCAGCAGCTTGCGGGGGGCCGATCGTAATGAAAAACTGTTTTTT
D: NA; V: TRBV7-8; size: NA; J: TRBJ1-5; CDR3: CASSLGGGSSNQPQHF; DNA: TGTGCCAGCAGCTTAGGAGGAGGGAGTAGCAATCAGCCCCAGCATTTT
D: NA; V: TRBV20-1; size: NA; J: TRBJ2-7; CDR3: CSASRDTHNEQYF; DNA: TGCAGTGCTAGCCGGGACACCCACAATGAGCAGTACTTC
D: NA; V: TRBV27; size: NA; J: TRBJ2-1; CDR3: CASSGSSAGNEQFF; DNA: TGTGCCAGCAGTGGGAGTTCGGCAGGTAATGAGCAGTTCTTC
D: NA; V: TRBV11-2; size: NA; J: TRBJ2-5; CDR3: CASSLVGTVETQYF; DNA: TGTGCCAGCAGCTTAGTGGGCACGGTAGAGACCCAGTACTTC
D: TRBD2; V: TRBV7-9; size: NA; J: TRBJ2-1; CDR3: CASSLVPTREVREQFF; DNA: TGTGCCAGCAGCTTAGTTCCCACGCGGGAGGTCCGTGAGCAGTTCTTC
D: TRBD1; V: TRBV3-1; size: NA; J: TRBJ1-1; CDR3: CASSQRSQGGNTEAFF; DNA: TGTGCCAGCAGCCAAAGATCACAGGGGGGGAACACTGAAGCTTTCTTT
D: NA; V: TRBV16; size: NA; J: TRBJ2-5; CDR3: CASSQSPGPTTETQYF; DNA: TGTGCCAGCAGCCAATCCCCGGGACCCACTACGGAGACCCAGTACTTC
D: TRBD2; V: TRBV7-2; size: NA; J: TRBJ2-2; CDR3: CTSSVITTSGKTGELFF; DNA: TGTACCAGCAGCGTAATCACGACTAGCGGGAAAACCGGGGAGCTGTTTTTT
D: TRBD2; V: TRBV20-1; size: NA; J: TRBJ2-1; CDR3: CSAMTSGGWNEQFF; DNA: TGCAGTGCCATGACTAGCGGGGGATGGAATGAGCAGTTCTTC
D: NA; V: TRBV30; size: NA; J: TRBJ1-2; CDR3: CAWRDTYNYGYTF; DNA: TGTGCCTGGAGGGACACCTACAACTATGGCTACACCTTC
D: NA; V: TRBV19; size: NA; J: TRBJ1-1; CDR3: CASSYGVRSEAFF; DNA: TGTGCCAGTAGCTATGGGGTTAGATCTGAAGCTTTCTTT
D: NA; V: TRBV5-6; size: NA; J: TRBJ2-5; CDR3: CASSLAGHHQETQYF; DNA: TGTGCCAGCAGCTTGGCGGGACACCACCAAGAGACCCAGTACTTC
D: NA; V: TRBV12-3/TRBV12-4; size: few; J: TRBJ1-5; CDR3: CASRSWDSNQPQHF; DNA: TGTGCCAGCAGGTCCTGGGACTCCAATCAGCCCCAGCATTTT
D: NA; V: TRBV12-3/TRBV12-4; size: NA; J: TRBJ1-1; CDR3: CASRPTGRRNTEAFF; DNA: TGTGCCAGCAGACCTACAGGGCGGAGGAACACTGAAGCTTTCTTT
D: NA; V: TRBV5-1; size: NA; J: TRBJ2-1; CDR3: CASSLGVNNEQFF; DNA: TGCGCCAGCAGCTTAGGAGTCAACAATGAGCAGTTCTTC
D: NA; V: TRBV4-3; size: many; J: TRBJ1-2; CDR3: CASSQDGRGVNYGYTF; DNA: TGCGCCAGCAGCCAAGATGGCCGGGGGGTTAACTATGGCTACACCTTC
D: NA; V: TRBV4-2; size: NA; J: TRBJ2-3; CDR3: CASSQERRITDTQYF; DNA: TGTGCCAGCAGCCAAGAGAGGAGAATCACAGATACGCAGTATTTT
D: TRBD2; V: TRBV6-2/TRBV6-3; size: NA; J: TRBJ2-1; CDR3: CASSGTSGERYNEQFF; DNA: TGTGCCAGCAGTGGGACTAGCGGGGAAAGGTACAATGAGCAGTTCTTC
D: NA; V: TRBV5-1; size: NA; J: TRBJ1-6; CDR3: CANSLDQGLSSYNSPLHF; DNA: TGCGCCAACAGCTTGGATCAGGGGCTTAGCTCCTATAATTCACCCCTCCACTTT